This T cell receptor beta chain came from a study of T cells and copy number aberrations in small-cell lung cancer (dated by TCRdb to the early 2020s). Looking at the study overall: To relate T cell metrics to mutations and copy number aberrations, the same tumor regions underwent both TCR repertoire sequencing and whole-exome sequencing. Tumor TCR data were available for roughly 17 patients, and approximately 14 patients had TCR data from both tumor and normal tissue. Study-wide findings and limitations: A small sample size, resulting from surgical resection being uncommon in small-cell lung cancer, limited the study, and the findings need validation. Lower T-cell density, richness and clonality were observed in tumors than in adjacent lung tissue, although the difference in density was not significant. All specimens consisted of formalin-fixed paraffin-embedded tissue, which is known to introduce sequencing artifacts.

As for this clone: What antigen it recognizes has not been identified. No much larger clone is present one base from it, and per-base qualities are unavailable.

Using multiplexed V- and J-gene primers, the immunoSEQ hsTCRB Kit amplified TCR-beta CDR3 regions from genomic DNA. Unique DNA barcodes were added in a second PCR, and samples were pooled together with a negative and a positive control. Pooled TCR-beta libraries were sequenced on an Illumina MiSeq with a 150-cycle paired-end protocol. The authors processed their data as follows. Adaptive Biotechnologies processed the raw sequencing data into a report containing normalized, annotated TCR-beta repertoires. T-cell density was computed as TCR-beta templates normalized to usable DNA, which was estimated by amplifying housekeeping genes. Richness was the count of unique rearrangements, and clonality was defined as 1 minus Pielou's evenness. Entries here come from immuneACCESS through TCRdb and include only in-frame sequences with V and J called. Some clones fail to appear in such tables; in the studies checked, an unresolved V gene covers under half of the shortfall, and the cause of the remainder is unknown. V and J calls and clone size are given by that table; D and trimming were obtained from the DNA. This sample holds about 2,900 clones; approximately 90% were observed only once. The ten largest clones represent about 5% of the sample.

Patients with limited-stage small-cell lung cancer who underwent surgical resection in Hangzhou, China, between about 2008 and 2020 were included as donors. Every donor underwent upfront surgery with no preoperative chemotherapy or radiotherapy, and no donor received immunotherapy either before or after surgery. In the sequenced cohort of around 18 patients, every patient was either a smoker or a heavy second-hand smoker. Adjacent normal lung was collected at least 2 cm from the tumor margin and was morphologically confirmed by two pathologists to be free of malignant cells. To characterize T cell repertoire heterogeneity, the study applied multi-region TCR-beta sequencing to resected limited-stage small-cell lung cancers and to tumor-adjacent lung tissue. The AllPrep DNA/RNA FFPE Kit (Qiagen) was used to extract genomic DNA from the FFPE tissue. From cysteine to phenylalanine, the CDR3 is 11 amino acids long. Just the 33-base CDR3 DNA is kept, in frame starting at base 1.

The receptor's source is a man aged 45-65 years with small cell lung cancer. The sample taken for sequencing was normal tissue next to the tumor. Recombination connected TRBV21-1 to TRBJ2-7. TRBV21-1 is deemed a pseudogene. The bases are TGTGCCAGCAGAACCTCCTACGAGCAGTACTTC. Its translation reads: CASRTSYEQYF.